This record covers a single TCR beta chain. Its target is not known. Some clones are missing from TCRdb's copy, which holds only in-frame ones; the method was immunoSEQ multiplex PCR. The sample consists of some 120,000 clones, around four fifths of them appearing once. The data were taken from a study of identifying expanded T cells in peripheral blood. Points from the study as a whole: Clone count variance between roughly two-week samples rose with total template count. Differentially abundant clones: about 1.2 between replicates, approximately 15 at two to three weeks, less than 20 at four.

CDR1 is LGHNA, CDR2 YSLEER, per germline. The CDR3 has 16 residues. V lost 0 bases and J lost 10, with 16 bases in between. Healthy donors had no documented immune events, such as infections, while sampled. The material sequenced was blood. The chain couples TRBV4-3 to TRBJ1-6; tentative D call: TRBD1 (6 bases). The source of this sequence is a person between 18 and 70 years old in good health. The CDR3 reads CASSQDFGGRGSPLHF. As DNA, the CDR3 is TGCGCCAGCAGCCAAGACTTTGGGGGGCGGGGATCACCCCTCCACTTT.